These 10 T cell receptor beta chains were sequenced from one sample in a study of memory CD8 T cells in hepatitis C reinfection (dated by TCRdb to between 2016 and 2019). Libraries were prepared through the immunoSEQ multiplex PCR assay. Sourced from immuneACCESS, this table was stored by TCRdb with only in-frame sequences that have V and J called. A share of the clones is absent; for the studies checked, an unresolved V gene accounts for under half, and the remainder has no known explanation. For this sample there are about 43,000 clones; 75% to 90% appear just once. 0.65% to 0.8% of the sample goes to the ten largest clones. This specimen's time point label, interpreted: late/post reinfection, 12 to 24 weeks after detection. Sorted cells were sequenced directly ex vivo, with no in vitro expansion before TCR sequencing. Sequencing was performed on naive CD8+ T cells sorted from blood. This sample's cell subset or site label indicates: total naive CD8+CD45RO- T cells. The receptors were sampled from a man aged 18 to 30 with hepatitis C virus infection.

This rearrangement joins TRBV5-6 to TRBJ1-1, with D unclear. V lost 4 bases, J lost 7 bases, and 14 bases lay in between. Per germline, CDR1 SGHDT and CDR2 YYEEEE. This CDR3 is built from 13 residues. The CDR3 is CASSPGLGGEAFF. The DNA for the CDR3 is TGTGCCAGCAGCCCGGGTCTGGGTGGTGAAGCTTTCTTT.

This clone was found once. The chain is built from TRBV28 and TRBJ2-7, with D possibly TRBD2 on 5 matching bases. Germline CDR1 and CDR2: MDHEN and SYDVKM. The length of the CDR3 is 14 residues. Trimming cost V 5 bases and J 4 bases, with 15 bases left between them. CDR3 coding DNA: TGTGCCAGCAGTCCCGACCTCGGGGAGTACGAGCAGTACTTC. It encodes CASSPDLGEYEQYF.

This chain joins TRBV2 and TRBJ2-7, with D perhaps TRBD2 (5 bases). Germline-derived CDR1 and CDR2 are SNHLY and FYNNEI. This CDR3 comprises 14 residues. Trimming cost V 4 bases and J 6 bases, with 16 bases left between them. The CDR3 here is CASSALFEGSEQYF. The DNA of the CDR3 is TGTGCCAGCAGTGCCCTTTTTGAGGGATCCGAGCAGTACTTC.

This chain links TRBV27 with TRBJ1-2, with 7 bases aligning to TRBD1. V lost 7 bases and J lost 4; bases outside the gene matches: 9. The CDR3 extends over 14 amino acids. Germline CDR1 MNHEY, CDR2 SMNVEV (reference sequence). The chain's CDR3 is CASKSTGFGYGYTF. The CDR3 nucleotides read TGTGCCAGCAAATCGACAGGGTTCGGCTATGGCTACACCTTC.

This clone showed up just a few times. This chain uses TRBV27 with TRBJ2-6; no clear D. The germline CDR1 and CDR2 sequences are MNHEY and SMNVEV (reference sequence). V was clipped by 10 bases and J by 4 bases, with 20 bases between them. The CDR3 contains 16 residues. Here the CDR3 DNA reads TGTGCCACCTCCCTCAGAGGAGCAACAGGGGCCAACGTCCTGACTTTC. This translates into CATSLRGATGANVLTF.

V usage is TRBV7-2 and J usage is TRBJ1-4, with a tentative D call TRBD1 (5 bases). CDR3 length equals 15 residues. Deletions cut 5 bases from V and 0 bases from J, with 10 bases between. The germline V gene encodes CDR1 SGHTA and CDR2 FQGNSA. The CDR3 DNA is TGTGCCAGCAGCGATAAAGGGGCAACTAATGAAAAACTGTTTTTT. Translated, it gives CASSDKGATNEKLFF.

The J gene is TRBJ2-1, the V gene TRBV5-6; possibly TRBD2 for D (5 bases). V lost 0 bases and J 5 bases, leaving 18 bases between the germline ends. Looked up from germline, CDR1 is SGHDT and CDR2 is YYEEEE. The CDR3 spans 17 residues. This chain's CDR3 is CASSLVGVTVVHNEQFF. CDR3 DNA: TGTGCCAGCAGCTTGGTGGGAGTCACAGTCGTCCACAATGAGCAGTTCTTC. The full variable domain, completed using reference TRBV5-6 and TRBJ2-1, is DAGVTQSPTHLIKTRGQQVTLRCSPKSGHDTVSWYQQALGQGPQFIFQYYEEEERQRGNFPDRFSGHQFPNYSSELNVNALLLGDSALYLCASSLVGVTVVHNEQFFGPGTRLTVL.

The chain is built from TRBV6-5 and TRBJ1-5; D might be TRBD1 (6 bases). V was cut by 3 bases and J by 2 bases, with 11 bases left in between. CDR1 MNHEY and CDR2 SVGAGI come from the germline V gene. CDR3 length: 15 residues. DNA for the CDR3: TGTGCCAGCAGTTATGCGGGGGGCGGCAATCAGCCCCAGCATTTT. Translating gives CASSYAGGGNQPQHF.

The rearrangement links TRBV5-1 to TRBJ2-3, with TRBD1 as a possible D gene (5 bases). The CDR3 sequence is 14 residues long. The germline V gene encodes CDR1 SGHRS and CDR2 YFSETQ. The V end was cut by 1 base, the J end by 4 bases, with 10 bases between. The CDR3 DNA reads TGCGCCAGCAGCTTGTCAGGGTCGGCAGATACGCAGTATTTT. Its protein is CASSLSGSADTQYF.

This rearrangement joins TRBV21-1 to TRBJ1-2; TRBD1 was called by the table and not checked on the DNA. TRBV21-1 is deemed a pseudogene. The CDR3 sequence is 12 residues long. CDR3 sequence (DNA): TGTGCCAGCACGACAGGGGACTATGGCTACACCTTC. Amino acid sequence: CASTTGDYGYTF.